This T cell receptor (beta chain) appears in the sequencing data of a study of blood T cell repertoires in COVID-19. Across the study: From the United States, Italy and Spain came samples of acute and convalescent COVID-19.

In the authors' methods: Reference gene primer amplification gave nucleated cell count estimates. Using immunoSEQ multiplex PCR, the repertoire was profiled, and TCRdb retains in-frame clones only, with some absent. V and J calls and clone size come straight from that table; D and trimming were deduced from the DNA. In the table there are roughly 420,000 clones, approximately 87% of which are singletons. The cohort comprised adults aged roughly 18 to 95 years residing in some 24 US areas. Assignments of participants to cohorts depended upon their own reported clinical history. This clone was detected only a few times. This CDR3 region has 15 residues. CDR1 is SEHNR, CDR2 FQNEAQ, per germline (reference sequence). The germline V and J ends were trimmed by 5 bases and 5 bases, with 18 bases remaining between them.

The clonotype originates from a woman between 25 and 40 years old with acute COVID-19. The specimen sequenced was PBMCs or T cells enriched from blood (not recorded which). The V and J genes are TRBV7-9 and TRBJ1-1, with D hard to call. The chain's CDR3 is CASSLEGVAGTEAFF. The CDR3 region has the DNA TGTGCCAGCAGCCTAGAGGGAGTTGCGGGGACTGAAGCTTTCTTT. Full variable domain (remainder filled in from reference TRBV7-9 and TRBJ1-1): DTGVSQNPRHKITKRGQNVTFRCDPISEHNRLYWYRQTLGQGPEFLTYFQNEAQLEKSRLLSDRFSAERPKGSFSTLEIQRTEQGDSAMYLCASSLEGVAGTEAFFGQGTRLTVV.